The sequence of this TCR beta chain was determined in a study of cytomegalovirus exposure and HLA in healthy donors. 13 Jbeta primers and 60 Vbeta primers were used for the PCR. Libraries were prepared by immunoSEQ multiplex PCR; TCRdb keeps only in-frame clonotypes and omits some of them. The data show about 120,000 clones, roughly 9% seen once. Sequenced sample: PBMCs. This receptor was taken from a woman between 35 and 50 years old in good health and CMV-seropositive.

CDR3 DNA sequence: TGCGCCAGCAGCGATCGGACTAGGGGCCAAGAGACCCAGTACTTC. Translating it yields CASSDRTRGQETQYF. V is TRBV4-1 and J is TRBJ2-5; 7 positions agree with TRBD2. CDR3 size: 15 residues. Germline CDR1 reads MGHRA; CDR2 reads YSYEKL. The V gene end was trimmed by 5 bases and the J gene end by 1 base; junction bases not matched to a gene: 7.